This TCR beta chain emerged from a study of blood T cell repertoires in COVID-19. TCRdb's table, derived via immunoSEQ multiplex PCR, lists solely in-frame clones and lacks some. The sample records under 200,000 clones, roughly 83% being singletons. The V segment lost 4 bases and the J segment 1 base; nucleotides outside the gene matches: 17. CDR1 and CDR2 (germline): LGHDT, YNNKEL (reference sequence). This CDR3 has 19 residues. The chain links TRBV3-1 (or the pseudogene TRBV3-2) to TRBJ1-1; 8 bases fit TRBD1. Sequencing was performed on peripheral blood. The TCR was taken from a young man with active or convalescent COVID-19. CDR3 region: CASSPFEKFPGGQNTEAFF. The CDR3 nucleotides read TGTGCCAGCAGCCCCTTCGAAAAGTTTCCAGGGGGCCAGAACACTGAAGCTTTCTTT.